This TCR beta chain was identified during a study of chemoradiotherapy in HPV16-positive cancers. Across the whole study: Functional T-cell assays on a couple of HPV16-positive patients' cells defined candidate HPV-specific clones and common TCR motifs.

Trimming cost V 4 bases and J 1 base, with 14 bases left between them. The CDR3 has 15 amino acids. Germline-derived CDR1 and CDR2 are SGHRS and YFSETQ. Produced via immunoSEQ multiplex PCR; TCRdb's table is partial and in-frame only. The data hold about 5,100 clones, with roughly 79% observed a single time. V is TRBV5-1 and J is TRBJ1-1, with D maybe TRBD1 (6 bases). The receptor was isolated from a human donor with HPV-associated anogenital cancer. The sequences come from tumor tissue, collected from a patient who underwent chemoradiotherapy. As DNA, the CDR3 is TGCGCCAGCAGCCGGCAGGGGATGAAGAACACTGAAGCTTTCTTT. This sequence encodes CASSRQGMKNTEAFF.